This T cell receptor beta chain was recorded in a study of blood T cells in healthy people across ages. Comment on this clonotype: Antigen specificity is unknown.

Study-level points and caveats: There were more naive CD4+ cells and higher diversity in long-lived donors than in aged donors. Older age coincided with a roughly linear decline in TCR beta diversity per million T cells.

V lost 5 bases, J lost 2 bases, and 13 bases lay in between. Germline CDR1 is MDHEN and CDR2 is SYDVKM. The CDR3 covers 16 residues. PCR was performed a second time for about 7 to 11 cycles using a sample-barcoded 5' primer and a J-beta primer mix. Carrying 12 random nucleotides, a template-switch adaptor labeled each individual cDNA molecule. One entry per CDR3 protein, called by TCRdb with MiXCR from the 5' RACE reads. The repertoire consists of fewer than 900,000 distinct CDR3 sequences, with around 45% occurring once and the leading ten covering under 35%. This sequence joins TRBV28 and TRBJ2-6; a weak D match, TRBD1 (5 bases). The origin of this receptor is a woman aged 60 to 75 in good health. The sequencing sample was made of blood. CDR3 region: CASSRQGSAGANVLTF. For the CDR3, the DNA is TGTGCCAGCAGTCGTCAGGGAAGCGCTGGGGCCAACGTCCTGACTTTC. Complete variable domain (other parts from reference TRBV28 and TRBJ2-6): DVKVTQSSRYLVKRTGEKVFLECVQDMDHENMFWYRQDPGLGLRLIYFSYDVKMKEKGDIPEGYSVSREKKERFSLILESASTNQTSMYLCASSRQGSAGANVLTFGAGSRLTVL.